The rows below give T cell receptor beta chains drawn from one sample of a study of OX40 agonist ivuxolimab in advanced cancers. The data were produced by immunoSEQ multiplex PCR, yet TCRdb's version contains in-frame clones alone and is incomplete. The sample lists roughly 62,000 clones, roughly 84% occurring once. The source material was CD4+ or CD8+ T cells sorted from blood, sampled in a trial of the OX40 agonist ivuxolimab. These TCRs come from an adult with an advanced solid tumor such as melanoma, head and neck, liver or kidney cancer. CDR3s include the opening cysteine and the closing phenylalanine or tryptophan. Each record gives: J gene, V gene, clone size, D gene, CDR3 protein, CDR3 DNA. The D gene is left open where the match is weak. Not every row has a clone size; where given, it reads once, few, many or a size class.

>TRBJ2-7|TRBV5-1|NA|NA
CASSYTGIGEQYF
TGCGCCAGCAGCTACACAGGGATCGGAGAGCAGTACTTC
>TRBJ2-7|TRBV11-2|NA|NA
CASSLERMGKQYF
TGTGCCAGCAGCTTAGAGAGGATGGGGAAGCAGTACTTC
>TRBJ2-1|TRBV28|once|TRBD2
CASSTGTGLLAGITMSRFF
TGTGCCAGCAGTACCGGGACAGGACTACTAGCGGGGATTACAATGAGTCGGTTCTTC
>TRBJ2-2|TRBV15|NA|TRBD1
CATSREQGWDTGELFF
TGTGCCACCAGCAGAGAACAGGGGTGGGACACCGGGGAGCTGTTTTTT
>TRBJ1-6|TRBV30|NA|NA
CAWMNSDSPLHF
TGTGCCTGGATGAACAGCGATTCACCCCTCCACTTT
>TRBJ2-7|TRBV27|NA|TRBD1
CASSSGQSYEQYF
TGTGCCAGCAGTTCGGGACAGAGCTACGAGCAGTACTTC
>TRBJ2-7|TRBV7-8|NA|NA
CASSPTGRASSYEQYF
TGTGCCAGCAGCCCAACCGGCAGGGCCTCATCCTACGAGCAGTACTTC
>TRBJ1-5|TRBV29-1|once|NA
CSVRRDSNQPQHF
TGCAGCGTTCGTAGGGACAGCAATCAGCCCCAGCATTTT
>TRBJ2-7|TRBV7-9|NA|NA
CASSLAGGYEQYF
TGTGCCAGCAGCTTAGCGGGAGGTTACGAGCAGTACTTC
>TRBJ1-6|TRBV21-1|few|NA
CASSLQSTNSNSPLHF
TGTGCCAGCAGCCTCCAATCCACTAACTCCAATTCACCCCTCCACTTT
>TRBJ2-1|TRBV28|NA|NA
CASPSSGNEQFF
TGTGCCAGCCCCAGTAGCGGAAATGAGCAGTTCTTC
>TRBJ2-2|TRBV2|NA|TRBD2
CASRTSGSPGELFF
TGTGCCAGCCGGACTAGCGGGAGTCCCGGGGAGCTGTTTTTT
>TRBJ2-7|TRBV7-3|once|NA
CASSFSGAGEQYF
TGTGCCAGCAGCTTTTCAGGGGCGGGCGAGCAGTACTTC
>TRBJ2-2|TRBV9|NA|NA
CASSPQSLGTGELFF
TGTGCCAGCAGCCCCCAGTCCCTGGGGACCGGGGAGCTGTTTTTT
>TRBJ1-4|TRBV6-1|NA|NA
CASSESWGADEKLFF
TGTGCCAGCAGTGAAAGTTGGGGGGCAGATGAAAAACTGTTTTTT
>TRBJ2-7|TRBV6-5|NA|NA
CASSYEPNYGEQYF
TGTGCCAGCAGTTATGAGCCCAATTACGGCGAGCAGTACTTC
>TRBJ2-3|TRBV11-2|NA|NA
CASSLREGGRADTQYF
TGTGCCAGCAGCCTACGAGAGGGGGGGCGGGCAGATACGCAGTATTTT
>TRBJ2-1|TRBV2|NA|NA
CASIGTSSYNEQFF
TGTGCCAGCATAGGCACGAGCTCCTACAATGAGCAGTTCTTC
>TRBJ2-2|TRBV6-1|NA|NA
CASSENTGELFF
TGTGCCAGCAGTGAGAACACCGGGGAGCTGTTTTTT
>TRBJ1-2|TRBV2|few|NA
CASRDGYYGYTF
TGTGCCAGCAGGGACGGATACTATGGCTACACCTTC
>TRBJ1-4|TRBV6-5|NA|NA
CASSHRQTTNEKLFF
TGTGCCAGCAGTCACAGACAGACCACTAATGAAAAACTGTTTTTT
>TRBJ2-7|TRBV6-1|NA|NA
CASSDSGTGAYEQYF
TGTGCCAGCAGTGACTCCGGGACGGGGGCCTACGAGCAGTACTTC
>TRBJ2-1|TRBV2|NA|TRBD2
CASRSPETSGGREQFF
TGTGCCAGCAGGTCTCCCGAGACTAGCGGGGGTCGTGAGCAGTTCTTC
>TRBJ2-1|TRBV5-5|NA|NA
CASSFGDNEQFF
TGTGCCAGCAGCTTCGGAGACAATGAGCAGTTCTTC
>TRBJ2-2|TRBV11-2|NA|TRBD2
CASSLGYAGTSVTGELFF
TGTGCCAGCAGCTTGGGGTACGCCGGGACTAGCGTCACCGGGGAGCTGTTTTTT
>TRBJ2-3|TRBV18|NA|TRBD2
CASSSPSGRRGTDTQYF
TGTGCCAGCTCGTCTCCTAGCGGGAGGCGGGGCACAGATACGCAGTATTTT
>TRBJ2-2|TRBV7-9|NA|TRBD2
CASPAGVAGELFF
TGTGCCAGCCCGGCGGGAGTGGCCGGGGAGCTGTTTTTT
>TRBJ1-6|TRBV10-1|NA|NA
CASSMEINSPLHF
TGCGCCAGCAGCATGGAAATTAATTCACCCCTCCACTTT
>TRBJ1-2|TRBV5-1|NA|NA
CASSSAGRTNYGYTF
TGCGCCAGCAGCTCCGCGGGGCGAACTAACTATGGCTACACCTTC
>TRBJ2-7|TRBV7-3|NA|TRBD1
CASSSDRGYEQYF
TGTGCCAGCAGCTCGGACAGGGGGTACGAGCAGTACTTC
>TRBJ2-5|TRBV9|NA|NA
CASSPRGALQETQYF
TGTGCCAGCAGCCCCCGGGGGGCCCTCCAAGAGACCCAGTACTTC
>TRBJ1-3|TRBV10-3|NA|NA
CAVRHSSGNTIYF
TGTGCCGTCAGACACTCCTCTGGAAACACCATATATTTT
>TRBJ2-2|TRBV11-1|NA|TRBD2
CASSLTSGGAGGELFF
TGTGCCAGCAGCTTAACTAGCGGGGGGGCCGGCGGGGAGCTGTTTTTT
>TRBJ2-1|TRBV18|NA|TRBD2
CASSPGTTYNEQFF
TGTGCCAGCTCACCAGGGACTACCTACAATGAGCAGTTCTTC
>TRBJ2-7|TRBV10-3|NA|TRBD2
CAISVGLAGPYEQYF
TGTGCCATCAGTGTGGGACTAGCGGGCCCCTACGAGCAGTACTTC
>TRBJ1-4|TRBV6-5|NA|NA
CASSYSRGSSEKLFF
TGTGCCAGCAGTTACTCTCGGGGGAGTAGTGAAAAACTGTTTTTT